This is a list of T cell receptor beta chains from one sample in a study of early T cells in non-severe SARS-CoV-2 infection. TCRdb reprocessed the 5' RACE reads via MiXCR and lists one record per CDR3 protein. In the table there are roughly 69,000 distinct CDR3 sequences, roughly 9% of which are singletons. The material sequenced was whole blood, taken at baseline. The receptors originated from an adult who was a healthcare worker with PCR-confirmed SARS-CoV-2 infection or an uninfected control (not recorded which). The CDR3 runs from the conserved cysteine through the conserved F or W.

TRBV15	15	TRBJ2-5	CATSRAGVIQETQYF
TRBV7-9	14	TRBJ2-3	CASRMGESIDTQYF
TRBV20-1	15	TRBJ2-5	CSVPTGQGLMETQYF
TRBV7-2	15	TRBJ2-1	CASSPGLAESNEQFF
TRBV30	15	TRBJ2-1	CAWSEGSGRGGEQFF
TRBV13	14	TRBJ2-3	CASSPRRTADTQYF
TRBV6-5	14	TRBJ2-3	CAAQASGTHNTQYF
TRBV6-5	15	TRBJ1-1	CASRNWVMGNTEAFF
TRBV20-1	15	TRBJ2-7	CSARDLVADPYEQYF
TRBV20-1	13	TRBJ2-4	CSAEGGIGNIQYF
TRBV27	14	TRBJ2-7	CASNGGTGGDEQYF
TRBV19	12	TRBJ2-1	CASKGGYNEQFF
TRBV12-3/TRBV12-4	13	TRBJ2-3	CASKASGSDTQYF